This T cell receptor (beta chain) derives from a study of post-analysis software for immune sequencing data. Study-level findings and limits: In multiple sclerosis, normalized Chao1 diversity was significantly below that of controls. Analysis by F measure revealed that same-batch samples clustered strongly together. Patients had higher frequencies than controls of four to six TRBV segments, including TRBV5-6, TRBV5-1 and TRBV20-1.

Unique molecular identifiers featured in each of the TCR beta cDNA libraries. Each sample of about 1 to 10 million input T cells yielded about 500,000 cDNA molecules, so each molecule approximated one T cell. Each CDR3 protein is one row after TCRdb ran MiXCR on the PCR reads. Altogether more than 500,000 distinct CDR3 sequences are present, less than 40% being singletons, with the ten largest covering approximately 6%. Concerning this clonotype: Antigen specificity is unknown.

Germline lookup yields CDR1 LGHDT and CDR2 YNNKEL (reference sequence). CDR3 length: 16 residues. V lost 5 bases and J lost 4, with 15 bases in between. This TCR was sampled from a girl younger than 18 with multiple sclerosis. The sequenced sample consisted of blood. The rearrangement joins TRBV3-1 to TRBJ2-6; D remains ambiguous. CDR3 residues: CASSARVGFGANVLTF. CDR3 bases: TGTGCCAGCAGCGCCCGTGTAGGATTCGGGGCCAACGTCCTGACTTTC.